Listed here are 21 T cell receptor beta chains from one sample, sequenced in a study of T cells after yellow fever vaccination. TCRdb fed the 5' RACE reads into MiXCR, producing one record per CDR3 protein. The data hold 250,000 to 350,000 distinct CDR3 sequences, with 3.5% to 4.5% observed a single time. The sample in question was PBMCs, obtained 15 days after the yellow fever booster vaccination. These receptors were taken from a man younger than 35 who received the YFV17D yellow fever vaccine.

The V gene is TRBV5-4, the J gene TRBJ2-2; possible D gene TRBD2, 5 bases. Trimming removed 4 bases from V and 3 bases from J, with 10 bases in between. From germline, CDR1 is SGHNT and CDR2 YYREEE (reference sequence). CDR3 size: 14 residues. The CDR3 nucleotides are TGTGCCAGCAGCCGTAGCGATTACACCGGGGAGCTGTTTTTT. The encoded protein is CASSRSDYTGELFF.

This clonotype has ten or more counts. This rearrangement joins TRBV6-1 to TRBJ2-7; D perhaps matches TRBD2 (6 bases). Trimming stripped 7 bases from V and 6 bases from J, with 16 bases between. This CDR3 spans 13 amino acids. Germline V gene sequence: CDR1 MNHNS, CDR2 SASEGT. The CDR3, as DNA: TGTGCCAGCACCCCCCGGGGGACGGGCGAGCAGTACGTC. Translation: CASTPRGTGEQYV.

This clonotype was counted many times. CDR3 amino acids: CASSRDASATGELFF. The CDR3 nucleotides are TGCGCCAGCAGCCGAGACGCTAGTGCTACCGGGGAGCTGTTTTTT. The J gene is TRBJ2-2, the V gene TRBV5-1; D not resolved. With 4 bases removed from V and 5 bases from J, the gap between germline ends came to 15 bases. CDR3 length equals 15 residues. Germline values: CDR1 SGHRS, CDR2 YFSETQ.

This clonotype was seen many times. The chain employs TRBV6-5 and TRBJ1-2; 9 bases are a match to TRBD1. This CDR3 region has 14 residues. Germline values: CDR1 MNHEY, CDR2 SVGAGI. V lost 7 bases, J lost 8 bases, and 11 bases stayed unmatched. The CDR3 sequence: CASTQQGAAGGYTF. The CDR3 DNA sequence: TGTGCCAGCACCCAACAGGGGGCCGCGGGGGGCTACACCTTC.

This clonotype was recorded a few times. J is TRBJ1-2 and V is TRBV30; 7 bases match TRBD1. There are 14 residues in the CDR3. Germline assignment: CDR1 GTSNPN and CDR2 SVGIG (reference sequence). The V segment lost 3 bases and the J segment 4 bases; nucleotides outside the gene matches: 8. CDR3 sequence (DNA): TGTGCCTGGAGGACCCCAGGGGGTTTCTATGGCTACACCTTC. This gives the protein CAWRTPGGFYGYTF. The full variable domain, with the rest looked up from reference TRBV30 and TRBJ1-2, is SQTIHQWPATLVQPVGSPLSLECTVEGTSNPNLYWYRQAAGRGLQLLFYSVGIGQISSEVPQNLSASRPQDRQFILSSKKLLLSDSGFYLCAWRTPGGFYGYTFGSGTRLTVV.

There are many counts of this clonotype. The chain joins TRBV5-5 to TRBJ1-2, with D perhaps TRBD1 (5 bases). The CDR3 runs to 19 residues. Trimming cost V 7 bases and J 8 bases, with 36 bases left between them. Germline-derived CDR1 and CDR2 are SGHKS and YYEKEE (reference sequence). CDR3 amino acids: CASGNFMRRDGVIRGGYTF. The CDR3 DNA is TGTGCCAGCGGAAACTTTATGAGAAGGGACGGCGTAATTCGGGGCGGCTACACCTTC. The complete variable domain, with remaining parts taken from reference TRBV5-5 and TRBJ1-2, reads DAGVTQSPTHLIKTRGQQVTLRCSPISGHKSVSWYQQVLGQGPQFIFQYYEKEERGRGNFPDRFSARQFPNYSSELNVNALLLGDSALYLCASGNFMRRDGVIRGGYTFGSGTRLTVV.

Ten or more counts support this clonotype. The V gene is TRBV11-2, the J gene TRBJ1-2; D is perhaps TRBD1 (5 bases). The CDR3 contains 15 residues. V lost 3 bases and J 7 bases, leaving 18 bases between the germline ends. CDR1 is SGHAT and CDR2 is FQNNGV in the germline V gene. DNA of the CDR3: TGTGCCAGCAGCTTGGGACGGCTCTATGGTGGTGGCTACACCTTC. This sequence encodes CASSLGRLYGGGYTF.

This rearrangement joins TRBV7-2 to TRBJ2-1, with 12 bases identical to TRBD1. V shed 5 bases and J 10 bases; nucleotides not matched to a gene: 15. This CDR3 region has 17 residues. The V gene's germline CDR1 is SGHTA and CDR2 FQGNSA. As DNA, the CDR3 is TGTGCCAGCAGCCCAGAGTACCGGGACAGGGGGCGAGGGGAGCAGTTCTTC. The encoded protein is CASSPEYRDRGRGEQFF. Drawing the rest from reference TRBV7-2 and TRBJ2-1, the complete variable domain is GAGVSQSPSNKVTEKGKDVELRCDPISGHTALYWYRQSLGQGLEFLIYFQGNSAPDKSGLPSDRFSAERTGGSVSTLTIQRTQQEDSAVYLCASSPEYRDRGRGEQFFGPGTRLTVL.

This clonotype has at least ten counts. The V gene is TRBV4-1, the J gene TRBJ2-4, with 11 bases identical to TRBD2. Germline V CDR1 and CDR2: MGHRA, YSYEKL. This CDR3 is 14 amino acids long. The V and J ends lost 5 bases and 8 bases, in that order; junction bases with no gene match: 5. CDR3 DNA: TGCGCCAGCAGCTATAGCGGGGGGGCGTACATTCAGTACTTC. As protein: CASSYSGGAYIQYF.

This clonotype was seen many times. The J gene is TRBJ2-5, the V gene TRBV20-1, with TRBD1 matching over 10 bases. Germline lookup yields CDR1 DFQATT and CDR2 SNEGSKA (reference sequence). Trimming removed 6 bases from V and 5 bases from J; junction bases left unmatched: 9. The CDR3 has 14 amino acids. The CDR3 spells CSASGTGAVETQYF. The CDR3 bases are TGCAGTGCCAGCGGGACAGGGGCGGTCGAGACCCAGTACTTC.

This clonotype was found many times. The genes are TRBV6-5 and TRBJ1-4; a possible D gene is TRBD1 (5 bases). The CDR3 contains 14 residues. Looked up from germline, CDR1 is MNHEY and CDR2 is SVGAGI. Between the trimmed V and J ends, which lost 5 bases and 8 bases, there was a span of 15 bases. CDR3 sequence reads: CASSPGASNEKLFF. DNA of the CDR3: TGTGCCAGCAGTCCCGGGGCGTCGAACGAAAAACTGTTTTTT.

The CDR3 is CSASGGREELFF. The CDR3 nucleotides read TGCAGTGCTAGTGGCGGGAGAGAGGAGCTGTTTTTT. The chain has TRBV20-1 and TRBJ2-2; 7 bases agree with TRBD2. Germline values: CDR1 DFQATT, CDR2 SNEGSKA (reference sequence). CDR3 length: 12 residues. The J segment lost 10 bases and the V segment lost 3 bases, leaving 5 bases of the junction unmatched.

V usage is TRBV7-3 and J usage is TRBJ1-2; 7 nucleotides match TRBD1. With 5 bases clipped from V and 1 base from J, the junction kept 7 bases outside the gene matches. Germline V gene data show CDR1 as SGHTA and CDR2 as FQGTGA. This CDR3 contains 15 residues. The CDR3 here is CASSPGAGGNYGYTF. CDR3 coding DNA: TGTGCCAGCAGCCCAGGCGCAGGGGGTAACTATGGCTACACCTTC. Supplemented by reference TRBV7-3 and TRBJ1-2, the full variable domain reads GAGVSQTPSNKVTEKGKYVELRCDPISGHTALYWYRQSLGQGPEFLIYFQGTGAADDSGLPNDRFFAVRPEGSVSTLKIQRTERGDSAVYLCASSPGAGGNYGYTFGSGTRLTVV.

This clonotype is labeled medium-sized. The chain joins TRBV3-1 to TRBJ2-3; TRBD1 or TRBD2 may be the D gene (5 bases each). V shed 7 bases and J shed 0 bases, with 11 bases lying between them. CDR3 size: 14 residues. The germline CDR1 and CDR2 sequences are LGHDT and YNNKEL (reference sequence). The CDR3 region is CASNSRGSTDTQYF. CDR3 sequence (DNA): TGTGCCAGCAACTCACGGGGCAGCACAGATACGCAGTATTTT.

The sample holds many counts of this clonotype. The DNA of the CDR3 is TGTGCCAGCAGTCAACGACAGGTCCCAAGCACAGATACGCAGTATTTT. Protein sequence: CASSQRQVPSTDTQYF. The V gene is TRBV12-3 or TRBV12-4, the J gene TRBJ2-3; D is perhaps TRBD1 (6 bases). The CDR3 spans 16 residues. V lost 5 bases to trimming and J lost 0 bases, with 15 bases between them.

The chain uses TRBV4-3 and TRBJ1-1; tentatively, D is TRBD1 (5 bases). The germline V gene has CDR1 LGHNA and CDR2 YSLEER. The CDR3 loop spans 13 amino acids. V was pared by 3 bases and J by 4 bases, with 9 bases between. The CDR3 sequence is CASSQGTVTEAFF. CDR3 sequence (DNA): TGCGCCAGCAGCCAGGGGACGGTCACTGAAGCTTTCTTT.

This clonotype was counted many times. This chain connects TRBV5-1 to TRBJ1-1, with TRBD1 as a possible D gene (6 bases). The germline V gene encodes CDR1 SGHRS and CDR2 YFSETQ. V lost 2 bases, J lost 4 bases, and 12 bases lay in between. The CDR3 runs to 14 residues. The CDR3 region has the DNA TGCGCCAGCAGCTTACCAGGGGTGTTCACTGAAGCTTTCTTT. It yields the protein CASSLPGVFTEAFF.

V gene TRBV5-4 combines with J gene TRBJ2-7, with a tentative D call TRBD1 (5 bases). Trimming took 2 bases from V and 4 from J, leaving 16 bases between them. Germline CDR1 reads SGHNT; CDR2 reads YYREEE (reference sequence). CDR3 length equals 15 residues. CDR3 nucleotides: TGTGCCAGCAGCTTTGCGGCAGACCGGACATACGAGCAGTACTTC. Amino acid sequence: CASSFAADRTYEQYF.

This clonotype has ten or more counts. This chain uses TRBV7-2 with TRBJ1-3; the D is unclear. Germline V gene sequence: CDR1 SGHTA, CDR2 FQGNSA. Trimming took off 2 bases at V and 4 bases at J, with 9 bases between the two ends. The CDR3 totals 14 residues. CDR3 sequence reads: CASSLWAGGNTIYF. In DNA, the CDR3 is TGTGCCAGCAGCTTATGGGCTGGAGGAAACACCATATATTTT.

This clonotype has ten or more counts. V is TRBV6-2 or TRBV6-3 and J is TRBJ2-1; 8 bases are shared with TRBD2. The germline V gene encodes CDR1 MNHEY and CDR2 SVGEGT. The CDR3 totals 16 residues. V trimming: 5 bases; J trimming: 2 bases; junction bases outside the gene matches: 8. CDR3 bases: TGTGCCAGCAGTCGACTGACGGGGGGGCCCTACAATGAGCAGTTCTTC. Encoded protein: CASSRLTGGPYNEQFF.

At least ten counts were recorded for this clonotype. The chain links TRBV5-1 to TRBJ2-1, with 9 bases aligning to TRBD1. V shed 3 bases and J 1 base; nucleotides not matched to a gene: 14. Germline V lookup: CDR1 SGHRS, CDR2 YFSETQ. This CDR3 is built from 19 residues. The CDR3 DNA reads TGCGCCAGCAGCTCCGGACAGGGGTCTACCTTCCCGTCCTACAATGAGCAGTTCTTC. Amino acids: CASSSGQGSTFPSYNEQFF.